The text below deals with one T cell receptor beta chain. Antigen specificity is unknown. A second PCR of 7 to 11 cycles used a sample-barcoded 5' primer and a J-beta primer mix. Tagging of each cDNA molecule was performed by a template-switch adaptor with 12 random nucleotides. TCRdb passed the 5' RACE reads through MiXCR, listing each CDR3 protein once. This sample has around 870,000 distinct CDR3 sequences, with more than 25% found just once. The data derive from a study of blood T cells in healthy people across ages. Study-wide results and caveats: PBMCs that were unsorted prevented a conclusive naive versus antigen-experienced comparison.

This CDR3 has 14 amino acids. The receptor comes from a woman aged 80 or older in good health. The sequencing input was blood. This chain uses TRBV21-1 with TRBJ2-1; the table's D call TRBD1 went unverified against the DNA. TRBV21-1 is classified as a pseudogene. The CDR3 nucleotides are TGTGCCAGCGCCCTTGACAGGGAAAGAAATGAGCAGTTCTTC. Translating gives CASALDRERNEQFF.